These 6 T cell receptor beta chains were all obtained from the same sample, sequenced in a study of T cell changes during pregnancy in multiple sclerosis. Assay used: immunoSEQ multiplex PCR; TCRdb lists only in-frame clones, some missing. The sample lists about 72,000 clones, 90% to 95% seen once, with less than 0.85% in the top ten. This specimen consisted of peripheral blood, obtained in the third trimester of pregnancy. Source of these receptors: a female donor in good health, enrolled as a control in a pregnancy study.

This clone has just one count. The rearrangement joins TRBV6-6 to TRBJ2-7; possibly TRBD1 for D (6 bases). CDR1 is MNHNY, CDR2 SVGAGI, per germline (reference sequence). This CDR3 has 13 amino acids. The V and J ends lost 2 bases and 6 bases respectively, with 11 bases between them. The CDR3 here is CASSYNLGAEQYF. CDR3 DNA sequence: TGTGCCAGCAGTTACAACTTGGGGGCCGAGCAGTACTTC.

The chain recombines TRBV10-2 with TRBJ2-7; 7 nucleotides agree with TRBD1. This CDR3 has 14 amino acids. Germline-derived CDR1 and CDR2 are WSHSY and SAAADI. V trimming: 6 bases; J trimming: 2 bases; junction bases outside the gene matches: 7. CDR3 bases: TGCGCCAGCAGGGACACAGGGGTGGCCTACGAGCAGTACTTC. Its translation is CASRDTGVAYEQYF.

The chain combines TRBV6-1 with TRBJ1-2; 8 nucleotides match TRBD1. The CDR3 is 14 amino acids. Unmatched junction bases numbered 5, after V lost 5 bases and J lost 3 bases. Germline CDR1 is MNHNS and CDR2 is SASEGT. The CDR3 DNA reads TGTGCCAGCAGTCCCAGGGGGCTAGACTATGGCTACACCTTC. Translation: CASSPRGLDYGYTF.

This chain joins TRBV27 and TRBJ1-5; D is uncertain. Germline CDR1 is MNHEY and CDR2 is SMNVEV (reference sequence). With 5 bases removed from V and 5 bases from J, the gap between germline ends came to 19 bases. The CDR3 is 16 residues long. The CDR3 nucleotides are TGTGCCAGCAGTACTGGCTATTTAGCACGGGATCAGCCCCAGCATTTT. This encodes CASSTGYLARDQPQHF.

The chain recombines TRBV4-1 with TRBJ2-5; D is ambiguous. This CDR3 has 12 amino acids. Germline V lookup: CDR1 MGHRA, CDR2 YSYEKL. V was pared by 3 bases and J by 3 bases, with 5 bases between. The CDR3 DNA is TGCGCCAGCAGCCACAGCGAAGAGACCCAGTACTTC. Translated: CASSHSEETQYF.

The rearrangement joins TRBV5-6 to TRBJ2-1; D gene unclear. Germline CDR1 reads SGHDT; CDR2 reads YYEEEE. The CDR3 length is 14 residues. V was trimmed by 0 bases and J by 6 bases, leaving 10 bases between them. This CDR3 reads CASSLASWSNEQFF. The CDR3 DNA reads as TGTGCCAGCAGCTTGGCAAGCTGGAGCAATGAGCAGTTCTTC.